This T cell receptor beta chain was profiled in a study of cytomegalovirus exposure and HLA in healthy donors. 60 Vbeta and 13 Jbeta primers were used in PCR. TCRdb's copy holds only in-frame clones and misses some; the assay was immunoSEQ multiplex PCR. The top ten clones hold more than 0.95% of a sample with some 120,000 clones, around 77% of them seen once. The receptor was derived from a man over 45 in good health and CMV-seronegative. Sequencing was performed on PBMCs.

CDR3 nucleotides: TGTGCCAGCAGCTCAAGGACAGGCGTTCGTGAAGAGCAGTACTTC. Translation: CASSSRTGVREEQYF. This rearrangement joins TRBV7-9 to TRBJ2-7; TRBD1 matches at 7 bases. V trimming: 4 bases; J trimming: 7 bases; junction bases outside the gene matches: 13. The CDR3 is 15 residues long. CDR1 and CDR2 (germline): SEHNR, FQNEAQ (reference sequence). The full variable domain, with the rest looked up from reference TRBV7-9 and TRBJ2-7, is DTGVSQNPRHKITKRGQNVTFRCDPISEHNRLYWYRQTLGQGPEFLTYFQNEAQLEKSRLLSDRFSAERPKGSFSTLEIQRTEQGDSAMYLCASSSRTGVREEQYFGPGTRLTVT.